This T cell receptor (beta chain) was captured in a study of radiotherapy plus CTLA-4 blockade in lung cancer. Study-level background: Across the patients, objective responses occurred in more than 15%, and disease control in around 31%.

Concerning this clone itself: The antigen is not known.

Study-level findings and limits: After radiotherapy and ipilimumab, tumor-derived clones expanded in peripheral blood.

Germline-derived CDR1 and CDR2 are SGHRS and YFSETQ. Trimming cost V 4 bases and J 6 bases; bases outside gene matches: 8. The CDR3 sequence is 15 residues long. Clones were sequenced by immunoSEQ multiplex PCR, and TCRdb holds only the in-frame ones, with some missing. The data show around 100,000 clones, about four fifths seen once. The clonotype comes from a human donor with non-small cell lung cancer who had a partial response to radiotherapy plus ipilimumab. Some clones in this sample may be carry-over from other donors' samples. The J gene is TRBJ2-1, the V gene TRBV5-1, with 9 bases matching TRBD2. This sample comprised peripheral blood, obtained from a patient treated with radiotherapy plus ipilimumab. CDR3 coding DNA: TGCGCCAGCAGCCCGGGGATAGCGGGGGTCAATGAGCAGTTCTTC. Amino acids: CASSPGIAGVNEQFF.